The T cell receptor (beta chain) described here comes from a study of blood T cell repertoires in COVID-19. At the level of the study: COVID-19 samples, acute and convalescent, were from the United States, Italy and Spain. From T cells, B-cell-depleted T cells, or PBMCs came the material, which was cDNA or gDNA.

In the authors' workflow: Estimated nucleated cell counts came from reference gene primer amplification. Assay used: immunoSEQ multiplex PCR; TCRdb lists only in-frame clones, some missing. D and trimming were read from the DNA, whereas the V and J calls and clone size are those reported in that table. The sample has some 110,000 clones; about four fifths are singletons. J gave up 3 bases and V 4 bases, and 1 base lay outside the gene matches. This CDR3 comprises 13 residues. Per the germline V gene, CDR1 is ENHRY and CDR2 is SYGVKD. V is TRBV10-3 and J is TRBJ1-2; 8 nucleotides line up with TRBD1. This sequence was found in a woman older than 75 with active or convalescent COVID-19. Sequencing was performed on peripheral blood. CDR3 in DNA: TGTGCCATCAGTGCGGACAGGGACTATGGCTACACCTTC. Translation gives CAISADRDYGYTF.